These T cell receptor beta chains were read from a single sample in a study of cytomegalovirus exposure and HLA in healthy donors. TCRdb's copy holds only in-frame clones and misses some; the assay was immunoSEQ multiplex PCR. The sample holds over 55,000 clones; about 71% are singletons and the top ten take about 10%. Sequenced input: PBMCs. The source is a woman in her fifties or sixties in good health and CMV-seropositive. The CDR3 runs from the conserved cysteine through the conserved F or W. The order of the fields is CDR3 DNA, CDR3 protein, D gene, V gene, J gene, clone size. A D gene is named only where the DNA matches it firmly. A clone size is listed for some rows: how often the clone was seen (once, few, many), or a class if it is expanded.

CDR3nt: TGTGCCAGCAGCCAGGACAGTCGCACTGAAGCTTTCTTT; CDR3aa: CASSQDSRTEAFF; d_gene: .; v_gene: TRBV11-2; j_gene: TRBJ1-1; abundance: .
CDR3nt: TGTGCCAGCAGTTCTCAGGGAGGGAACATTCAGTACTTC; CDR3aa: CASSSQGGNIQYF; d_gene: TRBD2; v_gene: TRBV28; j_gene: TRBJ2-4; abundance: .
CDR3nt: TGTGCCAGCAGCCTGCGGGGGGGCCCTGAGACCCAGTACTTC; CDR3aa: CASSLRGGPETQYF; d_gene: TRBD2; v_gene: TRBV7-2; j_gene: TRBJ2-5; abundance: .
CDR3nt: TGTGCCAGCAGCTTAGGGACAGGAATGAACACTGAAGCTTTCTTT; CDR3aa: CASSLGTGMNTEAFF; d_gene: TRBD1; v_gene: TRBV7-2; j_gene: TRBJ1-1; abundance: .
CDR3nt: TGTGCCAGCAGCCTACAGTCTCCTATCCCGAACACTGAAGCTTTCTTT; CDR3aa: CASSLQSPIPNTEAFF; d_gene: .; v_gene: TRBV21-1; j_gene: TRBJ1-1; abundance: .
CDR3nt: TGTGCCACCAGCAGAGCACAGGGACAGACTCAGCCCCAGCATTTT; CDR3aa: CATSRAQGQTQPQHF; d_gene: TRBD1; v_gene: TRBV15; j_gene: TRBJ1-5; abundance: .
CDR3nt: TGTGCCAGCAGCCCCGGGGTAGCAATCAATGAGCAGTTCTTC; CDR3aa: CASSPGVAINEQFF; d_gene: .; v_gene: TRBV6-6; j_gene: TRBJ2-1; abundance: few
CDR3nt: TGCGCCAGCAGTCTGGCCTTACTAGCGGGTGGGGAGCAGTTCTTC; CDR3aa: CASSLALLAGGEQFF; d_gene: TRBD2; v_gene: TRBV5-1; j_gene: TRBJ2-1; abundance: .
CDR3nt: TGTGCCAGCCGGGGGACAGGGGGTAGCAATCAGCCCCAGCATTTT; CDR3aa: CASRGTGGSNQPQHF; d_gene: TRBD1; v_gene: TRBV19; j_gene: TRBJ1-5; abundance: .
CDR3nt: TGTGCCTGGAATTCTGGACTAGCGGGAGACTACGAGCAGTACTTC; CDR3aa: CAWNSGLAGDYEQYF; d_gene: TRBD2; v_gene: TRBV30; j_gene: TRBJ2-7; abundance: .
CDR3nt: TGTGCCAGCAGCTTGGGGGAGTTACAGTTCTTC; CDR3aa: CASSLGELQFF; d_gene: .; v_gene: TRBV5-8; j_gene: TRBJ2-1; abundance: once
CDR3nt: TGTGCCAGCAGTTTACTGGCGGGGGGGGGCATTCAGTACTTC; CDR3aa: CASSLLAGGGIQYF; d_gene: TRBD2; v_gene: TRBV28; j_gene: TRBJ2-4; abundance: few
CDR3nt: TGTGCCAGCTCACCCCGGACAGGGAGCTCCTACAATGAGCAGTTCTTC; CDR3aa: CASSPRTGSSYNEQFF; d_gene: TRBD1; v_gene: TRBV18; j_gene: TRBJ2-1; abundance: .
CDR3nt: TGTGCCAGCTTTCCGGGACTAGGGCTCGGGAGATACAATGAGCAGTTCTTC; CDR3aa: CASFPGLGLGRYNEQFF; d_gene: TRBD2; v_gene: TRBV19; j_gene: TRBJ2-1; abundance: .
CDR3nt: TGTGCCAGCAGCTCAGGAGCGACTAGCGGGGGGGCGACCGGGGAGCTGTTTTTT; CDR3aa: CASSSGATSGGATGELFF; d_gene: TRBD2; v_gene: TRBV7-2; j_gene: TRBJ2-2; abundance: .
CDR3nt: TGTGCCAGCAGGGGACTAGCGCCGAACACCGGGGAGCTGTTTTTT; CDR3aa: CASRGLAPNTGELFF; d_gene: TRBD2; v_gene: TRBV6-5; j_gene: TRBJ2-2; abundance: .
CDR3nt: TGTGCCAGCAGTGCAGAGGGACAGCGCAACGCCGGGGAGCTGTTTTTT; CDR3aa: CASSAEGQRNAGELFF; d_gene: TRBD1; v_gene: TRBV2; j_gene: TRBJ2-2; abundance: .
CDR3nt: TGTGCCAGCAGCTTAGAGGCCAGGGGCGCGGGTAAGGCTGGCTACACCTTC; CDR3aa: CASSLEARGAGKAGYTF; d_gene: .; v_gene: TRBV7-2; j_gene: TRBJ1-2; abundance: .
CDR3nt: TGTGCCATCAGTGAGGGGTACGGGACACTGGTCTCTGGGGCCAACGTCCTGACTTTC; CDR3aa: CAISEGYGTLVSGANVLTF; d_gene: .; v_gene: TRBV10-3; j_gene: TRBJ2-6; abundance: .
CDR3nt: TGTGCCAGCAGCCCGAGCGGGGTGGGAAACGAGCAGTACTTC; CDR3aa: CASSPSGVGNEQYF; d_gene: TRBD2; v_gene: TRBV11-3; j_gene: TRBJ2-7; abundance: .
CDR3nt: TGTGCCAGCAGCTTAAGGGGGAACACTGAAGCTTTCTTT; CDR3aa: CASSLRGNTEAFF; d_gene: .; v_gene: TRBV5-5; j_gene: TRBJ1-1; abundance: .
CDR3nt: TGCAGTGTTAGGGCCGGGGAGCAGTACTTC; CDR3aa: CSVRAGEQYF; d_gene: .; v_gene: TRBV20-1; j_gene: TRBJ2-7; abundance: .
CDR3nt: TGTGCCAGCAGCTTTGGGACAGGGGGCAGTGGCTACACCTTC; CDR3aa: CASSFGTGGSGYTF; d_gene: TRBD1; v_gene: TRBV5-4; j_gene: TRBJ1-2; abundance: .
CDR3nt: TGTGCCGGCCCGGGACAGGGGATCGGTGAGCAGTTCTTC; CDR3aa: CAGPGQGIGEQFF; d_gene: TRBD1; v_gene: TRBV30; j_gene: TRBJ2-1; abundance: few
CDR3nt: TGTGCCTGGAGTGCCCTTAAAGAAAAACTGTTTTTT; CDR3aa: CAWSALKEKLFF; d_gene: .; v_gene: TRBV30; j_gene: TRBJ1-4; abundance: .
CDR3nt: TGTGCCATCAGTTCTAGCGGGGAAGAGACCCAGTACTTC; CDR3aa: CAISSSGEETQYF; d_gene: TRBD2; v_gene: TRBV10-3; j_gene: TRBJ2-5; abundance: .
CDR3nt: TGTGCCAGCAGCCCACAGGCAGATCAGCCCCAGCATTTT; CDR3aa: CASSPQADQPQHF; d_gene: .; v_gene: TRBV6-5; j_gene: TRBJ1-5; abundance: few
CDR3nt: TGTGCCAGTAGTCCTTCGACAGGCACAACTAATGAAAAACTGTTTTTT; CDR3aa: CASSPSTGTTNEKLFF; d_gene: .; v_gene: TRBV19; j_gene: TRBJ1-4; abundance: .
CDR3nt: TGTGCCAGCAGCTTAAATTTGGACACCGCAGGTGGCTACACCTTC; CDR3aa: CASSLNLDTAGGYTF; d_gene: .; v_gene: TRBV7-9; j_gene: TRBJ1-2; abundance: .
CDR3nt: TGTGCCAGCACCGGGACAGGGGTTTCTGGCTACACCTTC; CDR3aa: CASTGTGVSGYTF; d_gene: TRBD1; v_gene: TRBV27; j_gene: TRBJ1-2; abundance: .
CDR3nt: TGTGCCAGCCGACAGGGGGCGCAAACTGAAGCTTTCTTT; CDR3aa: CASRQGAQTEAFF; d_gene: TRBD1; v_gene: TRBV10-3; j_gene: TRBJ1-1; abundance: .
CDR3nt: TGTGCCAGCAGTCACCCGGGACTAGTTCCCTACGAGCAGTACTTC; CDR3aa: CASSHPGLVPYEQYF; d_gene: TRBD2; v_gene: TRBV27; j_gene: TRBJ2-7; abundance: once
CDR3nt: TGTGCCAGCAGTTTGGGGACTTCCTTATACGAGCAGTACTTC; CDR3aa: CASSLGTSLYEQYF; d_gene: .; v_gene: TRBV28; j_gene: TRBJ2-7; abundance: .
CDR3nt: TGTGCCAGCTCACCGATTTATGGGGAGTTTCACGAGCAGTACTTC; CDR3aa: CASSPIYGEFHEQYF; d_gene: .; v_gene: TRBV18; j_gene: TRBJ2-7; abundance: once
CDR3nt: TGTGCCAGCAGCGAGGAGAACAATGAGCAGTTCTTC; CDR3aa: CASSEENNEQFF; d_gene: .; v_gene: TRBV9; j_gene: TRBJ2-1; abundance: .
CDR3nt: TGTGCCAGCAGCGTAACAGGGCGGGAGACCCAGTACTTC; CDR3aa: CASSVTGRETQYF; d_gene: .; v_gene: TRBV9; j_gene: TRBJ2-5; abundance: .
CDR3nt: TGTGCCAGCAGCTTGGGACAGGGGGCCTACGAGCAGTACTTC; CDR3aa: CASSLGQGAYEQYF; d_gene: TRBD1; v_gene: TRBV5-4; j_gene: TRBJ2-7; abundance: .
CDR3nt: TGCAGCGTCCGCAGGGATTTGGCTAATGAAAAACTGTTTTTT; CDR3aa: CSVRRDLANEKLFF; d_gene: .; v_gene: TRBV29-1; j_gene: TRBJ1-4; abundance: .
CDR3nt: TGTGCCAGCAGCTTCCCGGCTGACTGGGAGCAGTACTTC; CDR3aa: CASSFPADWEQYF; d_gene: .; v_gene: TRBV5-6; j_gene: TRBJ2-7; abundance: .
CDR3nt: TGTGCCAGCAGCTTAGGTTCAGGGTTTCAAGAGACCCAGTACTTC; CDR3aa: CASSLGSGFQETQYF; d_gene: .; v_gene: TRBV11-2; j_gene: TRBJ2-5; abundance: .
CDR3nt: TGCGCCAGCAGCCAAGATTCATGGGGAGCTCAGCCCCAGCATTTT; CDR3aa: CASSQDSWGAQPQHF; d_gene: .; v_gene: TRBV4-3; j_gene: TRBJ1-5; abundance: .
CDR3nt: TGTGCCAGCAGCTTATTTTCGGAGGTGGGGAATGAGCAGTTCTTC; CDR3aa: CASSLFSEVGNEQFF; d_gene: .; v_gene: TRBV7-9; j_gene: TRBJ2-1; abundance: .
CDR3nt: TGTGCCAGCAGCTTAGGAGCAGGATTAGCCAAAAACATTCAGTACTTC; CDR3aa: CASSLGAGLAKNIQYF; d_gene: .; v_gene: TRBV7-9; j_gene: TRBJ2-4; abundance: .
CDR3nt: TGTGCCAGCAGCTTAGGCGGACAGGGAGGTAGGACCTTC; CDR3aa: CASSLGGQGGRTF; d_gene: TRBD1; v_gene: TRBV11-2; j_gene: TRBJ1-2; abundance: .
CDR3nt: TGCGCCAGCAAGTTCGCTAGCGTTACTCGCAATGAGCAGTTCTTC; CDR3aa: CASKFASVTRNEQFF; d_gene: .; v_gene: TRBV5-1; j_gene: TRBJ2-1; abundance: .
CDR3nt: TGTGCCAGCAGCTCTAGCGGGGTTTACACAGATACGCAGTATTTT; CDR3aa: CASSSSGVYTDTQYF; d_gene: TRBD2; v_gene: TRBV5-4; j_gene: TRBJ2-3; abundance: .
CDR3nt: TGTGCCATCAGTGAGCGACAAGGCACCGGGACAGGGGGCTCGAAGACCCAGTACTTC; CDR3aa: CAISERQGTGTGGSKTQYF; d_gene: TRBD1; v_gene: TRBV10-3; j_gene: TRBJ2-5; abundance: .
CDR3nt: TGTGCCAGCAGCCAAGATAAAGGGGGCTCCGTCGGCTACGAGCAGTACTTC; CDR3aa: CASSQDKGGSVGYEQYF; d_gene: TRBD1; v_gene: TRBV14; j_gene: TRBJ2-7; abundance: .
CDR3nt: TGTGCCAGCACCGTAGCGGGAGGGCCATCAGAGCAGTACTTC; CDR3aa: CASTVAGGPSEQYF; d_gene: TRBD2; v_gene: TRBV5-5; j_gene: TRBJ2-7; abundance: .